One and the same sample provided the 15 T cell receptor beta chains below, sequenced in a study of blood T cell repertoires in COVID-19. Measured with immunoSEQ multiplex PCR; TCRdb has only the in-frame clones, and not every one. The table has a few hundred thousand clones, over 75% seen once. Sequenced input: PBMCs or T cells enriched from blood (not recorded which). The receptors originated from a woman aged 60-75 years who had recovered from COVID-19.

As DNA, the CDR3 is TGTGCTAGTGGTCTGGGGGGCCGACCATCCTATGGCTACACCTTC. Translated, it gives CASGLGGRPSYGYTF. This rearrangement joins TRBV12-5 to TRBJ1-2; tentatively, D is TRBD1 (6 bases). Between the trimmed V and J ends, which lost 5 bases and 4 bases, there was a span of 17 bases. From germline, CDR1 is LGHNT and CDR2 FRNRAP. There are 15 residues in the CDR3.

The chain joins TRBV6-5 to TRBJ1-2, with D perhaps matching TRBD1 (5 bases). Looked up from germline, CDR1 is MNHEY and CDR2 is SVGAGI. This CDR3 comprises 16 residues. The germline V and J ends were trimmed by 2 bases and 2 bases, with 15 bases remaining between them. The CDR3 region is CASSYLDSGKNYGYTF. The CDR3 region has the DNA TGTGCCAGCAGTTACCTCGATTCAGGGAAGAACTATGGCTACACCTTC.

The chain joins TRBV7-2 to TRBJ1-2; weak D call: TRBD1 (6 bases). Trimming stripped 0 bases from V and 2 bases from J, with 7 bases between. Looked up from germline, CDR1 is SGHTA and CDR2 is FQGNSA. The CDR3 is 14 residues long. The CDR3 sequence is CASSLARGNYGYTF. For the CDR3, the DNA is TGTGCCAGCAGCTTAGCGAGGGGGAACTATGGCTACACCTTC.

CDR3 in amino acids: CACQGGRSGANVLTF. As DNA, the CDR3 is TGTGCCTGTCAGGGGGGAAGATCTGGGGCCAACGTCCTGACTTTC. This rearrangement joins TRBV30 to TRBJ2-6, with a tentative D call TRBD1 (7 bases). Germline values: CDR1 GTSNPN, CDR2 SVGIG (reference sequence). Between the trimmed V and J ends, which lost 6 bases and 1 base, there was a span of 13 bases. The CDR3 is made up of 15 amino acids.

The CDR3 reads CASSEGGRSYEQYF. The CDR3 region has the DNA TGTGCCAGCAGCGAAGGCGGGAGGAGCTACGAGCAGTACTTC. V gene TRBV9 combines with J gene TRBJ2-7, with 8 bases aligning to TRBD2. CDR1 is SGDLS, CDR2 YYNGEE, per germline. Losses at the gene ends were 3 bases for V and 3 bases for J; bases not matched to a gene: 5. The CDR3 sequence is 14 residues long.

This rearrangement joins TRBV18 to TRBJ1-3; a weak D match, TRBD1 (6 bases). The V and J ends lost 1 base and 4 bases respectively, with 8 bases between them. In germline, CDR1 is KGHSH, CDR2 LQKENI. The CDR3 extends over 14 amino acids. The CDR3 DNA is TGTGCCAGCTCACCACTGACAGGCGGAAACACCATATATTTT. It specifies CASSPLTGGNTIYF. Filled out from reference TRBV18 and TRBJ1-3, the complete variable domain reads NAGVMQNPRHLVRRRGQEARLRCSPMKGHSHVYWYRQLPEEGLKFMVYLQKENIIDESGMPKERFSAEFPKEGPSILRIQQVVRGDSAAYFCASSPLTGGNTIYFGEGSWLTVV.

J is TRBJ1-2 and V is TRBV4-1; possibly TRBD1 for D (5 bases). V lost 2 bases and J 5 bases, leaving 21 bases between the germline ends. Germline V lookup: CDR1 MGHRA, CDR2 YSYEKL. CDR3 length: 17 amino acids. The CDR3 DNA reads TGCGCCAGCAGCCAAACACAGGTCAATCTTGGCGGTTATGGCTACACCTTC. It codes for CASSQTQVNLGGYGYTF.

The CDR3 nucleotides are TGTGCCAGCAGCATACGACTGGAGCAAGAGACCCAGTACTTC. Amino acids: CASSIRLEQETQYF. The chain recombines TRBV7-9 with TRBJ2-5; D remains unclear. There are 14 residues in the CDR3. Trimming shortened V by 5 bases and J by 2 bases, and 12 bases separated the two germline ends. Germline CDR1 and CDR2: SEHNR and FQNEAQ (reference sequence).

The chain joins TRBV18 to TRBJ1-1; tentatively, D is TRBD1 (5 bases). Trimming cost V 5 bases and J 6 bases, with 13 bases left between them. Per germline, CDR1 KGHSH and CDR2 LQKENI. The CDR3 loop spans 13 amino acids. CDR3 nucleotide sequence: TGTGCCAGCTCATCCGACAGTTTCGCTGAAGCTTTCTTT. This encodes CASSSDSFAEAFF.

The chain employs TRBV5-4 and TRBJ2-3; TRBD2 agrees at 8 bases. CDR3 length: 18 residues. Per germline, CDR1 SGHNT and CDR2 YYREEE (reference sequence). V trimming: 1 base; J trimming: 4 bases; junction bases outside the gene matches: 14. The CDR3 sequence: CASSLFSRLGLAPDTQYF. The CDR3 coding sequence is TGTGCCAGCAGCTTGTTCTCTCGTTTAGGACTAGCCCCAGATACGCAGTATTTT. Drawing the rest from reference TRBV5-4 and TRBJ2-3, the complete variable domain is ETGVTQSPTHLIKTRGQQVTLRCSSQSGHNTVSWYQQALGQGPQFIFQYYREEENGRGNFPPRFSGLQFPNYSSELNVNALELDDSALYLCASSLFSRLGLAPDTQYFGPGTRLTVL.

The V call is TRBV6-5, the J call TRBJ2-1; weak D call: TRBD2 (6 bases). Trimming cost V 0 bases and J 2 bases, with 8 bases left between them. Germline loops: CDR1 MNHEY, CDR2 SVGAGI. CDR3 length equals 15 residues. This CDR3 reads CASSYSRGTYNEQFF. DNA of the CDR3: TGTGCCAGCAGTTACTCACGGGGGACCTACAATGAGCAGTTCTTC.

This chain joins TRBV2 and TRBJ1-5; TRBD1 is a possible D gene (6 bases). V was cut by 8 bases and J by 5 bases, with 13 bases left in between. The CDR3 runs to 13 residues. Germline V gene lookup returns CDR1 SNHLY and CDR2 FYNNEI. The CDR3 here is CASAGTNDQPQHF. In DNA form, the CDR3 reads TGTGCCAGCGCCGGGACAAATGATCAGCCCCAGCATTTT.

DNA of the CDR3: TGTGCCAGTAAGGTGAGGGACAGGGGACCTACTCAGCAGTACTTC. Translation: CASKVRDRGPTQQYF. The chain joins TRBV19 to TRBJ2-7; 10 bases are a match to TRBD1. Trimming cost V 7 bases and J 8 bases; bases outside gene matches: 14. The CDR3 loop spans 15 amino acids. Looked up from germline, CDR1 is LNHDA and CDR2 is SQIVND (reference sequence).

In its sample, this clone was seen a few times. Other DNA variants within this sample encode the same CDR3. The CDR3: CASSLNRGSNQPQHF. The CDR3 coding sequence is TGTGCCAGCAGTTTAAACAGGGGAAGCAATCAGCCCCAGCATTTT. The chain employs TRBV2 and TRBJ1-5; 7 bases line up with TRBD1. CDR1 and CDR2 (germline): SNHLY, FYNNEI. There are 15 residues in the CDR3. The junction had 5 bases not matched to a gene; V was cut back by 5 bases and J by 1 base.

The chain uses TRBV13 and TRBJ2-7, with 8 bases fitting TRBD2. The CDR3 contains 15 residues. V lost 0 bases to trimming and J lost 7 bases; unmatched junction nucleotides: 8. The germline V gene has CDR1 PRHDT and CDR2 FYEKMQ (reference sequence). In nucleotides, the CDR3 is TGTGCCAGCAGCTTAGGCTTAGCGGGGATGGGAGAGCAGTACTTC. Amino acids: CASSLGLAGMGEQYF.